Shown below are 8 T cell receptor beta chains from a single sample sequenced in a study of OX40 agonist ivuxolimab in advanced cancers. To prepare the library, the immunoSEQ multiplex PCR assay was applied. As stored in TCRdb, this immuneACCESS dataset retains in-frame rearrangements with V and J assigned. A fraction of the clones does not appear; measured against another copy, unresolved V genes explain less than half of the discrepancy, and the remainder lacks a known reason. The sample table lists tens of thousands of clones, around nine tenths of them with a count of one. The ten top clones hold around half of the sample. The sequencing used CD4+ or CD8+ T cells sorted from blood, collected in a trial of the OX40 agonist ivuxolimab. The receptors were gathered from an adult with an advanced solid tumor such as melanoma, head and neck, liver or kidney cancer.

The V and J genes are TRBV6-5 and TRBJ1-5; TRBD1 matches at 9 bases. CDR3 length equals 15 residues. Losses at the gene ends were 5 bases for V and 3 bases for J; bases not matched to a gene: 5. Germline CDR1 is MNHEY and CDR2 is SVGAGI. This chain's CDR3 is CASSHGTGINQPQHF. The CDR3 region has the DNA TGTGCCAGCAGTCACGGGACAGGGATCAATCAGCCCCAGCATTTT.

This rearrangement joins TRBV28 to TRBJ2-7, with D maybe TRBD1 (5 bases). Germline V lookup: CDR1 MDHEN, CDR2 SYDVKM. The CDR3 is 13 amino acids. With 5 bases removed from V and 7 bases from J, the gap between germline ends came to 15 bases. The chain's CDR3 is CASSPKGLWEQYF. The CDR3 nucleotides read TGTGCCAGCAGTCCGAAGGGGTTGTGGGAGCAGTACTTC.

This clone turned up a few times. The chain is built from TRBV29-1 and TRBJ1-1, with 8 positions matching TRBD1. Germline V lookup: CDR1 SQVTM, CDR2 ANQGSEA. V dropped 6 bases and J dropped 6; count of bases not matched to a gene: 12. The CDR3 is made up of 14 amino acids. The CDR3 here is CSVWTGKLSSEAFF. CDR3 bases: TGCAGCGTCTGGACAGGGAAGCTCTCTTCTGAAGCTTTCTTT.

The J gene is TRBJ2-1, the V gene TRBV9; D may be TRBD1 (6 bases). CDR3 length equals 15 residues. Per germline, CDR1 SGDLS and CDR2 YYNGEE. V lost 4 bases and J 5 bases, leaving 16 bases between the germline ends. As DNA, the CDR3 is TGTGCCAGCAGCTTTTCTGGGGGCGCCCACAATGAGCAGTTCTTC. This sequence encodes CASSFSGGAHNEQFF.

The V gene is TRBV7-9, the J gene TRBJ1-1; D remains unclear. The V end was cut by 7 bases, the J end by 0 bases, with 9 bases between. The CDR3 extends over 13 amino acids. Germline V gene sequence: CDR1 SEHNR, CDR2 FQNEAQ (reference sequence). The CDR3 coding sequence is TGTGCCAGCACCATTAACCTGAACACTGAAGCTTTCTTT. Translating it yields CASTINLNTEAFF.

CDR3 in amino acids: CASSISWGRDMETQYF. The CDR3 region has the DNA TGTGCCAGCAGCATTAGTTGGGGGCGTGATATGGAGACCCAGTACTTC. The V and J genes are TRBV7-9 and TRBJ2-5; D perhaps matches TRBD1 (6 bases). V shed 5 bases and J shed 5 bases, with 21 bases lying between them. The CDR3 runs to 16 residues. Germline CDR1 and CDR2: SEHNR and FQNEAQ (reference sequence).

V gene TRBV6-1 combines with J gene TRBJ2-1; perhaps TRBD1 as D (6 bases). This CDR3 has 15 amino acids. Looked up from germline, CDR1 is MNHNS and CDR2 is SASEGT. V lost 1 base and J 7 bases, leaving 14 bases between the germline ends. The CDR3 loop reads CASSEVLSQGNEQFF. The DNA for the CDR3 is TGTGCCAGCAGTGAAGTCCTATCACAGGGAAATGAGCAGTTCTTC.

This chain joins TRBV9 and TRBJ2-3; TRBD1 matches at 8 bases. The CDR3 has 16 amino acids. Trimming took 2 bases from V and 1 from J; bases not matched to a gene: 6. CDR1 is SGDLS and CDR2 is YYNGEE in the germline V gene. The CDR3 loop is CASSVWGQARTDTQYF. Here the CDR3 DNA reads TGTGCCAGCAGCGTGTGGGGACAGGCCCGCACAGATACGCAGTATTTT.